The sequence of this T cell receptor (beta chain) was determined in a study of glioma-infiltrating T cells (dated by TCRdb to the mid-2010s). Some background on the complete study: TCR alpha- and beta-chain repertoires were sequenced from glioma tissue, non-neoplastic brain tissue and matched peripheral blood mononuclear cells. To gauge divergence between tissue and blood T-cell populations, every tissue-infiltrating repertoire was compared against the peripheral blood repertoire from the same patient. The paired cohort comprised three low-grade glioma patients, 7 or 8 primary glioblastoma patients and three non-glioma patients contributing non-neoplastic brain tissue.

The germline V gene encodes CDR1 SEHNR and CDR2 FQNEAQ (reference sequence). V and J lose 5 bases and 4 bases, and a span of 12 bases separates them. Taken from cysteine to phenylalanine, the CDR3 has 14 residues. The CDR3 DNA has 42 bases and is translated from base 1. The iRepertoire nested amplicon-rescue multiplex PCR (arm-PCR) platform was used to amplify TCR alpha and beta CDR3 regions from RNA. One-step reverse transcription and amplification used roughly 90-400 ng of tissue mRNA or PBMC total RNA as input. Following bead purification, Illumina adapters were added through a secondary multiplex PCR, and the libraries were then gel-purified between 200 and 400 bp. Demultiplexing relied on internal 6-nucleotide barcodes carried by the libraries. Sequencing of libraries was performed on an Illumina MiSeq with 2x220 or 2x250 nucleotide paired-end reads. On the study's bioinformatics: Paired reads were merged using FLASH 1.2.11 and aligned with BWA-MEM to the GRCh37 human genome, and TRA and TRB reads were then extracted. For V and J assignment, an IMGT-derived reference of cassette sequences and CDR3 motifs that included pseudogenes was used. Three-frame translation of reads was performed, and productive CDR3s were defined as those with a C...FGXG motif and no stop codons. A clonotype was defined as a unique combination of a V-J cassette pair and a CDR3 amino acid sequence. Filtering of reads was based on Hamming distance, with the threshold set by the sequence error rate of each sample in mapped regions. The public sequencing data were trimmed at Q25 with fastp and processed into clonotypes with MiXCR by TCRdb, which kept only in-frame beta chains. Rows with a matching CDR3 protein are joined into one entry that keeps the most common DNA and genes. The authors' filters were not applied to this entry. The sample includes around 97,000 distinct CDR3 sequences, with around 28% observed a single time. The ten largest clones add up to less than 55% of the sample.

General conclusions and limits of the study: Group comparisons rested on small numbers: three non-neoplastic, three low-grade glioma and eight glioblastoma patients. Very few CDR3 sequences were found to be shared between tissue and blood, and this scarcity was attributed to high CDR3 diversity and limited sampling. VJ-independent divergence between tissue and blood was below expectation in non-neoplastic patients but above expectation in all gliomas, especially low-grade gliomas.

There are many counts of this clonotype. Its antigen is currently not known. No base quality information exists; no much larger clone differs at one position. The sequence was obtained from a human donor with low-grade glioma or glioblastoma, undergoing nonglioma brain surgery, or in good health (not recorded which). The chain is assembled from TRBV7-9 and TRBJ1-5; the D gene is perhaps TRBD1, from 5 matching bases. Sequenced: glioma tissue, nonneoplastic brain tissue, or PBMCs (not recorded which). The DNA sequence reads TGTGCCAGCAGCCTAACAGGCCTAAATCAGCCCCAGCATTTT. Its protein reads: CASSLTGLNQPQHF.